This T cell receptor beta chain was identified in a study of identical twins (dated by TCRdb to 2016 to 2017). A note on the overall study: The study deep-sequenced TCR alpha and beta repertoires from monozygotic twins, unrelated adults of various ages and cord blood to test whether fetal clonotypes persist. To rule out contamination, the twin experiments were replicated at different times with different library preparation protocols.

Results and caveats for the whole study, not just this receptor: The excess sharing between twins in beta out-of-frame sequences was weaker because fewer shared sequences reduced the signal-to-noise ratio. Zero-insertion analyses could be partly confounded by invariant T cells such as MAIT and iNKT, although diverse VJ usage argued against such confounding for most clonotypes. Recombination models systematically underestimated out-of-frame TCR alpha sharing in monozygotic twins but agreed with sharing between unrelated individuals. Compared with coincidental sharing between unrelated individuals, an excess of low generation-probability sequences was observed among out-of-frame TCR alpha sequences shared between twins. Fewer insertions were carried by abundant cord blood beta clonotypes, a similar but weaker trend appeared in young adult naive repertoires, and no such trend appeared in memory repertoires. Because the same donors could not be followed over many years, the conclusions relied on cross-sectional statistical analysis.

The method was 5' RACE. The sequencing machine was an Illumina HiSeq 2000. A universal primer binding site was added through template switching, and the final cDNA carried a unique molecular identifier so that TCR cDNA molecules could be counted accurately. First-strand cDNA for TCR alpha and beta chains was synthesized from specific primers in the conserved constant-segment region. To control for contamination, every cDNA library was double barcoded, receiving both a SMART-Mk sample barcode and Illumina barcodes. TruSeq adapter sequences, together with Illumina sample barcodes, were added in two successive PCR steps. The Illumina HiSeq platform was used with custom primers to sequence TCR alpha and beta cDNA libraries. Concerning the study's data processing: Unique molecular identifiers were extracted from raw reads with MiGEC, and CDR3 positions were determined with MiXCR. Recombination models were inferred per individual with the repgenHMM and IGoR tools using an EM algorithm. Shared clonotypes were analyzed with the tcR package in R, and sharing was normalized by the product of cloneset sizes. Out-of-frame nonproductive sequences were analyzed to study raw recombination free of thymic and clonal selection effects. TCRdb ran its own pipeline on the public reads, namely fastp trimming at Q25 and MiXCR clone calling, and kept in-frame beta chains. For every CDR3 protein sequence, its rows merge into one entry that carries the most common genes and DNA. In this record, the V and J calls reflect TCRdb's handling and not the investigators' own analysis. The table for this sample lists hundreds of thousands of distinct CDR3 sequences; about 20% of them were counted only once. Jointly, the top ten make up around 12% of the sample.

This clonotype was recorded at least ten times. It lacks a known antigen. There are no base qualities to consult, and no much larger clone falls within one base. All donors were healthy Caucasians. The twin cohort consisted of three pairs of female monozygotic twins, all aged roughly 18 to 30 years. The RNA used for TCR libraries was isolated from peripheral blood mononuclear cells. CDR3 length: 13 amino acids, cysteine to phenylalanine. CDR3 DNA is the only sequence kept; it has 39 bases, read in frame from the first base. Looking up the germline V gene yields CDR1 MNHEY and CDR2 SVGEGT. V lost 5 bases and J lost 8 bases, and the count of bases not matched to a germline gene is 6. A further study also used this sample, focusing on T cells expressing NK-cell markers. From that second study: TCR beta-chain repertoires were profiled in sorted CD3+CD56+NKG2C+, CD3+CD56+NKG2C- and CD3+CD56-NKG2C+ T-cell subsets from eight donors. Among the eight sequenced donors, only one was HCMV-seronegative, while the other seven were HCMV-seropositive. To restrict sorting to alphabetaTCR-expressing T cells, an anti-gammadeltaTCR antibody was added in several experiments. For six donors, the dominant CD3+CD56+NKG2C+ clonotypes were among the top 10 CD8+ clonotypes and accounted for roughly 1.0-8% of CD8+ T cells. Those dominant clonotypes were again the most abundant among CD3+CD56-NKG2C+ cells in a few donors, at about 28.3-60.1%. Whether the expanded NKG2C-expressing T cell clones were specific for HCMV antigens was left unclear. Randomly selected healthy volunteers, three men and five women, were used as the eight sequenced donors. A commercial ELISA kit detecting HCMV-specific IgG in serum was used to determine HCMV serostatus. For 5 or 6 donors, unsorted PBMC were also used to sequence bulk peripheral blood T-cell repertoires. MIGEC handled demultiplexing of the reads and grouping by UMI, while MiTCR was used to assemble and quantify clonotypes. Only TCR cDNA sequences supported by at least two reads were kept to exclude erroneous sequences. The tcR package was used for downstream repertoire analysis, and clonotypes were matched across fractions by CDR3 nucleotide sequence plus V segment. Antigen specificity was annotated against VDJdb with VDJmatch, allowing one amino acid substitution in CDR3.

This clonotype was obtained from a woman aged 18 to 35 in good health. Sequenced material: PBMCs. The rearranged segments are TRBV6-2 or TRBV6-3 and TRBJ2-1; 7 bases in between match TRBD1. The CDR3 protein: CASSPQGKDEQFF. The nucleotides read TGTGCCAGCAGTCCACAGGGGAAAGATGAGCAGTTCTTC.